A single sample is the source of the 10 T cell receptor beta chains below, sequenced in a study of T cells in Graves' hyperthyroidism and ophthalmopathy. RNA transcripts gave rise to amplified TCR beta CDR3 regions. Initially, a first-round RT-PCR of the TCR CDR3 employed the HTBI primer set. TCRdb itself ran the multiplex PCR reads through MiXCR, one entry per CDR3 protein. The profile shows about 460,000 distinct CDR3 sequences, 22% of them singletons. The sequenced sample was blood. Source of these receptors: a woman between 70 and 85 years old with Graves' ophthalmopathy.

V is TRBV7-9 and J is TRBJ2-4; TRBD1 aligns across 8 bases. V lost 6 bases, J lost 8 bases, and 12 bases stayed unmatched. The CDR3 contains 15 residues. Germline-derived CDR1 and CDR2 are SEHNR and FQNEAQ (reference sequence). The CDR3 DNA follows: TGTGCCAGCAGTTACTTCAGGGGGCTGAGCGACATTCAGTACTTC. This codes for CASSYFRGLSDIQYF.

In this sample, this clonotype turned up a few times. V usage is TRBV20-1 and J usage is TRBJ2-5, with a possible D match to TRBD1 (6 bases). The germline V and J ends were trimmed by 6 bases and 5 bases, with 19 bases remaining between them. Germline V gene lookup returns CDR1 DFQATT and CDR2 SNEGSKA (reference sequence). The CDR3 sequence is 14 residues long. The chain's CDR3 is CSADGRQGRETQYF. DNA of the CDR3: TGCAGTGCCGACGGTCGGCAGGGGCGGGAGACCCAGTACTTC.

The table lists this clonotype with a few counts. V usage is TRBV2 and J usage is TRBJ2-7; D gene ambiguous. The CDR3 is 14 residues long. Germline V gene sequence: CDR1 SNHLY, CDR2 FYNNEI. V lost 3 bases and J lost 2, with 11 bases in between. Here the CDR3 reads CASSDTGVTYEQYF. In DNA form, the CDR3 reads TGTGCCAGCAGTGACACGGGCGTAACCTACGAGCAGTACTTC.

This clonotype was seen repeatedly, ten times or more. This chain uses TRBV7-2 with TRBJ2-1; 14 bases line up with TRBD2. The CDR3 has 18 amino acids. CDR1 and CDR2 (germline): SGHTA, FQGNSA. V was pared by 3 bases and J by 6 bases, with 10 bases of the junction left unmatched. CDR3 sequence reads: CASSFRGPGTSGSNEQFF. In DNA form, the CDR3 reads TGTGCCAGCAGCTTTAGAGGGCCTGGGACTAGCGGGAGCAATGAGCAGTTCTTC.

This clonotype has just a few counts. This rearrangement joins TRBV5-1 to TRBJ1-6, with D possibly being TRBD1 (5 bases). Germline V gene data show CDR1 as SGHRS and CDR2 as YFSETQ. Trimming left V 4 bases short and J 7 bases short, with 12 bases between. This CDR3 region has 14 residues. The CDR3 is CASSLGTDNSPLHF. DNA of the CDR3: TGCGCCAGCAGCCTAGGGACGGACAATTCACCCCTCCACTTT.

The chain links TRBV19 to TRBJ2-1, with D perhaps TRBD2 (5 bases). The CDR3 totals 15 residues. The V end lost 9 bases, the J end lost 0 bases, and 15 bases lay between the germline ends. Looked up from germline, CDR1 is LNHDA and CDR2 is SQIVND (reference sequence). CDR3 residues: CASTLAVGSYNEQFF. CDR3 bases: TGTGCCAGCACCCTAGCAGTGGGCTCCTACAATGAGCAGTTCTTC. Together with reference TRBV19 and TRBJ2-1, the CDR3 gives the full variable domain: DGGITQSPKYLFRKEGQNVTLSCEQNLNHDAMYWYRQDPGQGLRLIYYSQIVNDFQKGDIAEGYSVSREKKESFPLTVTSAQKNPTAFYLCASTLAVGSYNEQFFGPGTRLTVL.

V usage is TRBV24-1 and J usage is TRBJ2-7, with D perhaps TRBD2 (5 bases). The CDR3 is 15 amino acids. Trimming removed 3 bases from V and 1 base from J, with 12 bases in between. The germline gives CDR1 KGHDR, CDR2 SFDVKD. CDR3 sequence reads: CATSDSGSASYEQYF. CDR3 coding DNA: TGTGCCACCAGTGATAGCGGTTCTGCATCCTACGAGCAGTACTTC.

The table lists this clonotype with a few counts. The chain carries TRBV7-2 and TRBJ2-7; 12 nucleotides line up with TRBD2. Germline V CDR1 and CDR2: SGHTA, FQGNSA. V shed 6 bases, J shed 2 bases, and the junction held 8 bases outside the gene matches. The CDR3 is made up of 16 amino acids. The CDR3 DNA reads TGTGCCAGCAGGACGAAGAGACTAGCGGGAGCCTACGAGCAGTACTTC. Translation: CASRTKRLAGAYEQYF.

This clonotype was seen many times. This sequence joins TRBV7-8 and TRBJ1-1, with D possibly being TRBD1 (5 bases). The length of the CDR3 is 16 residues. The germline V and J ends were trimmed by 5 bases and 4 bases, with 20 bases remaining between them. The germline V gene encodes CDR1 SGHVS and CDR2 FQNEAQ. CDR3 in amino acids: CASSRDGQPRATEAFF. The CDR3 nucleotides are TGTGCCAGCAGCCGGGACGGACAACCCCGGGCCACTGAAGCTTTCTTT.

Ten or more counts support this clonotype. The V call is TRBV5-5, the J call TRBJ2-7; no clear D gene. Trimming stripped 1 base from V and 3 bases from J, with 8 bases between. CDR3 size: 13 residues. Germline CDR1 and CDR2: SGHKS and YYEKEE (reference sequence). This chain's CDR3 is CASSLSGDYEQYF. For the CDR3, the DNA is TGTGCCAGCAGCTTGTCAGGTGACTACGAGCAGTACTTC.